This TCR beta chain was identified during a study of blood T cell repertoires in COVID-19. The sample holds a few counts of this clone. While infection was still active, Seattle patients were enrolled and then followed longitudinally. Authors' methods: Counts of nucleated cells, estimated from reference gene primer amplification, were obtained. Sequencing used immunoSEQ multiplex PCR; TCRdb keeps in-frame clones, though not all of them. That table gives V, J and clone size, and the DNA gave D and trimming. This sample has just under 350,000 clones, with about 90% found just once. The receptor comes from a woman aged 45-65 years with COVID-19, enrolled during active disease. The sample taken for sequencing was peripheral blood.

The CDR3 loop is CASSESPGLPSRAFF. In DNA, the CDR3 is TGTGCCAGCAGTGAATCCCCCGGACTCCCCTCCAGGGCTTTCTTT. V gene TRBV25-1 combines with J gene TRBJ1-1; D is unclear. The V gene's germline CDR1 is MGHDK and CDR2 SYGVNS. The V end was cut by 1 base, the J end by 11 bases, with 20 bases between. CDR3 length: 15 residues.